The 30 T cell receptor beta chains presented below share a single source sample, sequenced in a study of T-cell reconstitution after alpha-beta-depleted transplantation in children. For TCRbeta, the library was prepared with unique molecular identifiers. One entry per CDR3 protein results from TCRdb running MiXCR on the PCR reads. The table has about 830,000 distinct CDR3 sequences, around 15% seen once; the top ten hold 5%. The input for sequencing was PBMCs, mostly from graft donor cells, taken 360 days after TCRalphabeta/CD19-depleted stem cell transplant. All receptors derive from a male patient aged 10 to 17 who had a stem cell transplant for acute lymphoblastic leukemia, so the T cells may come from the graft donor.

CDR3 nucleotides: TGTGCCAGCAGCTTGTGGTCCTACGAGCAGTACTTC. Translating it yields CASSLWSYEQYF. The chain uses TRBV5-5 and TRBJ2-7; D is uncertain. CDR1 SGHKS and CDR2 YYEKEE come from the germline V gene (reference sequence). The CDR3 is 12 residues long. V lost 1 base and J lost 1, with 3 bases in between.

This clonotype has a handful of counts. The chain links TRBV20-1 to TRBJ2-7; D may be TRBD2 (6 bases). The CDR3 is 14 residues long. CDR1 DFQATT and CDR2 SNEGSKA come from the germline V gene (reference sequence). V was pared by 5 bases and J by 4 bases, with 18 bases between. For the CDR3, the DNA is TGCAGTGCTGCCGGGACTTATTTAAATTACGAGCAGTACTTC. Translation gives CSAAGTYLNYEQYF.

V is TRBV6-5 and J is TRBJ2-5, with D possibly matching TRBD2 (5 bases). CDR3 length: 17 residues. V lost 2 bases, J lost 0 bases, and 16 bases lay in between. Germline lookup yields CDR1 MNHEY and CDR2 SVGAGI. The CDR3, as DNA: TGTGCCAGCAGTTACGGGTCGTTCGGGAACTACCAAGAGACCCAGTACTTC. Translation: CASSYGSFGNYQETQYF.

The chain employs TRBV18 and TRBJ2-3; 11 nucleotides align to TRBD2. Germline V gene data show CDR1 as KGHSH and CDR2 as LQKENI. V shed 6 bases, J shed 3 bases, and the junction held 8 bases outside the gene matches. The CDR3 is 16 amino acids. The DNA for the CDR3 is TGTGCCAGCTCTCGTACTAGCGGGAGAGAGACAGATACGCAGTATTTT. It yields the protein CASSRTSGRETDTQYF.

This clonotype was found a few times. The chain couples TRBV24-1 to TRBJ1-1; D call uncertain. There are 12 residues in the CDR3. V lost 7 bases, J lost 0 bases, and 5 bases lay in between. CDR1 and CDR2 (germline): KGHDR, SFDVKD. Here the CDR3 reads CATSALNTEAFF. CDR3 in DNA: TGTGCCACCAGCGCCCTGAACACTGAAGCTTTCTTT.

The table lists this clonotype with a few counts. The chain couples TRBV5-1 to TRBJ1-4; D might be TRBD1 (6 bases). The CDR3 runs 16 residues. Germline V gene sequence: CDR1 SGHRS, CDR2 YFSETQ. V was cut by 0 bases and J by 8 bases, with 17 bases left in between. CDR3 sequence: CASSLARGGTGEKLFF. CDR3 DNA sequence: TGCGCCAGCAGCTTGGCCCGAGGGGGTACGGGCGAAAAACTGTTTTTT.

CDR3: CASSPSAGRGSKWNTEAFF. The DNA of the CDR3 is TGTGCCAGCAGTCCCTCCGCGGGCAGGGGAAGTAAGTGGAACACTGAAGCTTTCTTT. The chain uses TRBV28 and TRBJ1-1; perhaps TRBD1 as D (6 bases). The CDR3 is 19 amino acids. V lost 5 bases to trimming and J lost 1 base, with 26 bases between them. The germline gives CDR1 MDHEN, CDR2 SYDVKM.

This clonotype was picked up many times. CDR3 DNA sequence: TGTGCCAGCAGTGATGGTTGGGCAAATGAGCAGTTCTTC. This gives the protein CASSDGWANEQFF. The chain carries TRBV25-1 and TRBJ2-1; unclear D gene. Between the trimmed V and J ends, which lost 3 bases and 7 bases, there was a span of 10 bases. The CDR3 length is 13 residues. The germline gives CDR1 MGHDK, CDR2 SYGVNS.

This clonotype turned up a few times. This chain connects TRBV20-1 to TRBJ2-1; maybe TRBD1 (6 bases). This CDR3 region has 12 residues. Germline V gene lookup returns CDR1 DFQATT and CDR2 SNEGSKA (reference sequence). V lost 2 bases to trimming and J lost 7 bases, with 9 bases between them. This CDR3 reads CSARQGPNEQFF. CDR3 DNA: TGCAGTGCTAGACAGGGGCCGAATGAGCAGTTCTTC.

This clonotype was recorded a few times. CDR3 protein: CASSNQPPRGAYEQYF. CDR3 in DNA: TGTGCCAGCAGCAATCAACCTCCCAGAGGGGCCTACGAGCAGTACTTC. The chain couples TRBV12-3 or TRBV12-4 to TRBJ2-7; perhaps D is TRBD1 or TRBD2 (5 bases each). V was pared by 6 bases and J by 2 bases, with 20 bases between. CDR3 length: 16 residues.

This clonotype has a count of ten or more. The J gene is TRBJ2-7, the V gene TRBV28, with D hard to call. The CDR3 extends over 14 amino acids. In germline, CDR1 is MDHEN, CDR2 SYDVKM. V dropped 6 bases and J dropped 0 bases, with 12 bases sitting between them. CDR3 region: CASSLAVSSYEQYF. In DNA form, the CDR3 reads TGTGCCAGCAGCTTGGCGGTTAGCTCCTACGAGCAGTACTTC.

About this clonotype: A much larger clone sits a single nucleotide away, making a read error possible. Without the conserved terminal phenylalanine or tryptophan, this CDR3 likely stems from a read error. The chain recombines TRBV24-1 with TRBJ2-1, with 7 bases matching TRBD1. This CDR3 contains 14 residues. CDR1 KGHDR and CDR2 SFDVKD come from the germline V gene. After removal of 4 bases from V and 9 bases from J, the junction contained 8 bases not matched to a gene. CDR3 loop: CATSEPTGRLEQFS. CDR3 DNA sequence: TGTGCCACCAGTGAGCCGACAGGGCGGCTTGAGCAGTTCTCC.

The V and J genes are TRBV3-1 and TRBJ2-1; no definite D call. Germline V gene lookup returns CDR1 LGHDT and CDR2 YNNKEL (reference sequence). There are 15 residues in the CDR3. V was shortened by 5 bases and J by 3 bases, with 14 bases between the two germline ends. CDR3 protein: CASSVRMGFYNEQFF. The CDR3 region has the DNA TGTGCCAGCAGCGTTCGGATGGGCTTCTACAATGAGCAGTTCTTC.

The chain carries TRBV20-1 and TRBJ2-3; perhaps D is TRBD1 or TRBD2 (5 bases each). The CDR3 has 12 residues. CDR1 DFQATT and CDR2 SNEGSKA come from the germline V gene (reference sequence). V was cut by 6 bases and J by 6 bases, with 13 bases left in between. CDR3 protein: CSALRGTDTQYF. DNA of the CDR3: TGCAGTGCCTTAAGAGGGACCGATACGCAGTATTTT.

The chain is built from TRBV24-1 and TRBJ2-1; 8 bases match TRBD1. CDR3 length: 18 amino acids. Germline CDR1 and CDR2: KGHDR and SFDVKD. V shed 7 bases and J 4 bases; nucleotides not matched to a gene: 17. The CDR3 nucleotides are TGTGCCACCAGCAAACATCCCGGGACAGGAGGTTTGTACAATGAGCAGTTCTTC. It encodes CATSKHPGTGGLYNEQFF.

The rearrangement uses TRBV5-1 and TRBJ1-5, with a possible D match to TRBD1 (5 bases). Germline CDR1 and CDR2: SGHRS and YFSETQ. The length of the CDR3 is 16 residues. V gave up 0 bases and J gave up 3 bases, with 13 bases separating them. The CDR3 spells CASSLGYRGDNQPQHF. The CDR3 bases are TGCGCCAGCAGCTTGGGTTATCGGGGGGACAATCAGCCCCAGCATTTT. Based on the CDR3 plus reference TRBV5-1 and TRBJ1-5, the full variable domain is KAGVTQTPRYLIKTRGQQVTLSCSPISGHRSVSWYQQTPGQGLQFLFEYFSETQRNKGNFPGRFSGRQFSNSRSEMNVSTLELGDSALYLCASSLGYRGDNQPQHFGDGTRLSIL.

This chain uses TRBV4-1 with TRBJ2-5; a weak D match, TRBD1 (5 bases). Germline V gives CDR1 MGHRA, CDR2 YSYEKL. The length of the CDR3 is 14 residues. V was cut by 2 bases and J by 5 bases, with 12 bases left in between. The CDR3 here is CASSQLGVLETQYF. The CDR3 nucleotides are TGCGCCAGCAGCCAATTAGGGGTGTTGGAGACCCAGTACTTC.

This clonotype was counted only a few times. This chain links TRBV7-9 with TRBJ2-7; 8 bases match TRBD1. The CDR3 sequence is 15 residues long. In germline, CDR1 is SEHNR, CDR2 FQNEAQ (reference sequence). The V segment lost 5 bases and the J segment 4 bases; nucleotides outside the gene matches: 10. The CDR3 here is CASSPRTGTGYEQYF. The CDR3, as DNA: TGTGCCAGCAGCCCTCGTACCGGGACAGGTTACGAGCAGTACTTC. Together with reference TRBV7-9 and TRBJ2-7, the CDR3 gives the full variable domain: DTGVSQNPRHKITKRGQNVTFRCDPISEHNRLYWYRQTLGQGPEFLTYFQNEAQLEKSRLLSDRFSAERPKGSFSTLEIQRTEQGDSAMYLCASSPRTGTGYEQYFGPGTRLTVT.

The chain uses TRBV29-1 and TRBJ2-7, with D maybe TRBD1 (6 bases). The ends were cut back, 8 bases at V and 10 bases at J, with 21 bases in the middle. The CDR3 covers 12 residues. Looked up from germline, CDR1 is SQVTM and CDR2 is ANQGSEA. In DNA, the CDR3 is TGCAGCATTCACGTCAGGGGTAAATCACAGTACTTC. As protein: CSIHVRGKSQYF.

The J gene is TRBJ2-7, the V gene TRBV7-9; 8 nucleotides match TRBD1. The germline CDR1 and CDR2 sequences are SEHNR and FQNEAQ (reference sequence). The trim removed 2 bases at V and 4 bases at J, leaving 10 bases unmatched. The CDR3 is made up of 16 amino acids. CDR3 DNA sequence: TGTGCCAGCAGCTTAAAAACCGGACAGGGACCATACGAGCAGTACTTC. This encodes CASSLKTGQGPYEQYF.

This chain's CDR3 is CASSPESGSIYNEQFF. CDR3 bases: TGTGCCAGCAGCCCAGAGAGCGGGAGTATCTACAATGAGCAGTTCTTC. The rearrangement uses TRBV7-6 and TRBJ2-1; the match to TRBD2 covers 8 bases. CDR1 is SGHVS, CDR2 FNYEAQ, per germline. The CDR3 runs 16 residues. The trim removed 5 bases at V and 3 bases at J, leaving 9 bases unmatched.

This clonotype turned up a few times. The CDR3 DNA reads TGTGCCAGCTCACGATCCGGGACTGATGGCTACACCTTC. It codes for CASSRSGTDGYTF. The gene calls are TRBV18 and TRBJ1-2; TRBD1 might be the D (5 bases). Germline loops: CDR1 KGHSH, CDR2 LQKENI. V lost 4 bases and J lost 6, with 12 bases in between. The CDR3 runs 13 residues.

The chain joins TRBV5-8 to TRBJ1-6, with 7 nucleotides matching TRBD1. V lost 4 bases to trimming and J lost 6 bases; unmatched junction nucleotides: 4. The germline V gene has CDR1 SGHTS and CDR2 YDEGEE. CDR3 size: 14 residues. CDR3 sequence (DNA): TGTGCCAGCAGCCAGGACAGGACTAATTCACCCCTCCACTTT. The encoded protein is CASSQDRTNSPLHF.

This clonotype was recorded a few times. This chain joins TRBV29-1 and TRBJ2-7, with a possible D match to TRBD1 (6 bases). Germline loops: CDR1 SQVTM, CDR2 ANQGSEA. This CDR3 has 13 amino acids. V lost 7 bases to trimming and J lost 0 bases, with 13 bases between them. CDR3 bases: TGCAGCGGGACCGGGACACACTCCTACGAGCAGTACTTC. This encodes CSGTGTHSYEQYF.

In its sample, this clonotype was seen once. The junction departs from the called germline gene at one end, perhaps through a read error. The chain joins TRBV12-3 or TRBV12-4 to TRBJ1-1, with D perhaps matching TRBD1 (5 bases). This CDR3 has 13 amino acids. The CDR3 protein is CASSGTANTEDFF. CDR3 DNA: TGTGCCAGCAGTGGGACGGCTAACACTGAAGATTTCTTT.

J is TRBJ2-1 and V is TRBV10-3; maybe TRBD2 (6 bases). This CDR3 is 13 amino acids long. Trimming removed 7 bases from V and 2 bases from J, with 9 bases in between. Germline CDR1 ENHRY, CDR2 SYGVKD. The CDR3 DNA follows: TGTGCCATCACGGGCGGGACCTACAATGAGCAGTTCTTC. Its translation is CAITGGTYNEQFF.

This clonotype was found a few times. The CDR3 loop is CASSQPPGRDQETQYF. The CDR3, as DNA: TGTGCCAGCAGCCAGCCGCCGGGGAGGGACCAAGAGACCCAGTACTTC. The rearrangement joins TRBV14 to TRBJ2-5; 7 nucleotides line up with TRBD2. Germline CDR1 is SGHDN and CDR2 is FVKESK. V was pared by 3 bases and J by 0 bases, with 7 bases of the junction left unmatched. The CDR3 totals 16 residues. Full variable domain (missing parts from reference TRBV14 and TRBJ2-5): EAGVTQFPSHSVIEKGQTVTLRCDPISGHDNLYWYRRVMGKEIKFLLHFVKESKQDESGMPNNRFLAERTGGTYSTLKVQPAELEDSGVYFCASSQPPGRDQETQYFGPGTRLLVL.

This clonotype turned up a few times. The chain has TRBV20-1 and TRBJ2-7; either TRBD1 or TRBD2 may supply D (5 bases each). V lost 2 bases to trimming and J lost 2 bases, with 10 bases between them. The germline V gene encodes CDR1 DFQATT and CDR2 SNEGSKA (reference sequence). The CDR3 consists of 13 residues. The CDR3 is CSARWDPAYEQYF. CDR3 DNA sequence: TGCAGTGCTAGATGGGACCCGGCCTACGAGCAGTACTTC.

This clonotype was found a few times. V gene TRBV10-1 combines with J gene TRBJ1-1; TRBD1 is a possible D gene (5 bases). The germline V gene encodes CDR1 WNHNN and CDR2 SYGVQD (reference sequence). Trimming stripped 3 bases from V and 10 bases from J, with 15 bases between. CDR3 length: 13 residues. CDR3 DNA sequence: TGCGCCAGCAGTGAAAGTGGAAGAAGGGGAGCTTTCTTT. Translating it yields CASSESGRRGAFF.

This clonotype was seen many times. The CDR3 coding sequence is TGCAGCCACCGACAGGGGCCTTCCACAGATACGCAGTATTTT. Its translation is CSHRQGPSTDTQYF. The chain is built from TRBV29-1 and TRBJ2-3, with 8 bases matching TRBD1. Per the germline V gene, CDR1 is SQVTM and CDR2 is ANQGSEA. V trimming: 8 bases; J trimming: 2 bases; junction bases outside the gene matches: 9. The CDR3 is made up of 14 amino acids.